Each of the 23 T cell receptor beta chains below was sequenced from the same sample in a study of OX40 agonist ivuxolimab in advanced cancers. Measured with immunoSEQ multiplex PCR; TCRdb has only the in-frame clones, and not every one. The table lists tens of thousands of clones, 70% to 90% of them singletons. Here the sequenced sample was CD4+ or CD8+ T cells sorted from blood, taken in a trial of the OX40 agonist ivuxolimab. The receptors were sampled from an adult with an advanced solid tumor such as melanoma, head and neck, liver or kidney cancer.

The genes are TRBV11-3 and TRBJ2-7, with 7 bases fitting TRBD2. With 7 bases clipped from V and 2 bases from J, the junction kept 8 bases outside the gene matches. CDR1 SGHNT and CDR2 YENEEA come from the germline V gene. The CDR3 has 14 residues. CDR3 region: CASTKGGRAYEQYF. In DNA form, the CDR3 reads TGTGCCAGCACCAAAGGTGGGAGGGCCTACGAGCAGTACTTC.

The CDR3 DNA is TGTGCCAGCAGCCAGGTCACCGGGGAGCTGTTTTTT. Translation gives CASSQVTGELFF. The chain joins TRBV4-2 to TRBJ2-2; D gene uncertain. The germline gives CDR1 LGHNA, CDR2 YNFKEQ. The CDR3 spans 12 residues. Trimming removed 3 bases at V and 4 bases at J, with 3 bases between.

This chain connects TRBV7-9 to TRBJ1-2; 7 bases are shared with TRBD1. Per the germline V gene, CDR1 is SEHNR and CDR2 is FQNEAQ (reference sequence). V lost 5 bases, J lost 4 bases, and 7 bases stayed unmatched. The CDR3 contains 14 residues. CDR3 coding DNA: TGTGCCAGCAGCCGGGACAGAGGGTTCTATGGCTACACCTTC. Translated, it gives CASSRDRGFYGYTF.

This rearrangement joins TRBV28 to TRBJ2-3; 14 positions agree with TRBD2. This CDR3 has 17 residues. V was pared by 5 bases and J by 2 bases, with 6 bases of the junction left unmatched. CDR1 MDHEN and CDR2 SYDVKM come from the germline V gene. The CDR3 sequence is CASSHRTSGRYTDTQYF. The CDR3 DNA is TGTGCCAGCAGTCACCGGACTAGCGGGAGGTACACAGATACGCAGTATTTT.

The chain is built from TRBV4-1 and TRBJ2-7; 13 bases map to TRBD2. The length of the CDR3 is 19 residues. J was trimmed by 0 bases and V by 4 bases; bases with no gene match: 12. The germline CDR1 and CDR2 sequences are MGHRA and YSYEKL. As DNA, the CDR3 is TGCGCCAGCAGCCCTACCAGACCGGGACTAGCGGGATTCTCCTACGAGCAGTACTTC. Translating it yields CASSPTRPGLAGFSYEQYF.

The chain recombines TRBV28 with TRBJ2-1, with TRBD1 matching over 9 bases. V shed 7 bases and J 8 bases; nucleotides not matched to a gene: 15. The CDR3 is 16 amino acids. CDR1 MDHEN and CDR2 SYDVKM come from the germline V gene. The CDR3 bases are TGTGCCAGCACCCCAGGGGGACAGGGCGGCGATTATGAGCAGTTCTTC. Protein: CASTPGGQGGDYEQFF.

The rearrangement links TRBV5-4 to TRBJ2-3, with D possibly being TRBD2 (5 bases). The germline V and J ends were trimmed by 4 bases and 6 bases, with 15 bases remaining between them. Germline V lookup: CDR1 SGHNT, CDR2 YYREEE (reference sequence). CDR3 length equals 14 residues. As DNA, the CDR3 is TGTGCCAGCAGCCCTGCCCGGGATGCGGATACGCAGTATTTT. Its translation: CASSPARDADTQYF.

This clone has just one count. This rearrangement joins TRBV27 to TRBJ2-4, with D uncertain. Trimming removed 5 bases at V and 0 bases at J, with 5 bases between. Germline V lookup: CDR1 MNHEY, CDR2 SMNVEV (reference sequence). The CDR3 sequence is 13 residues long. The CDR3 protein is CASSPLAKNIQYF. The CDR3 DNA is TGTGCCAGCAGTCCCCTAGCCAAAAACATTCAGTACTTC.

This chain uses TRBV18 with TRBJ1-4; tentative D call: TRBD1 (5 bases). The CDR3 totals 15 residues. The V and J ends lost 3 bases and 10 bases respectively, with 18 bases between them. Looked up from germline, CDR1 is KGHSH and CDR2 is LQKENI. For the CDR3, the DNA is TGTGCCAGCTCACCTAACCAGGGCTATGAAGTAAAACTGTTTTTT. It translates to CASSPNQGYEVKLFF.

Within the sample, this clone is medium-sized. V and J are TRBV4-2 and TRBJ2-7; D is possibly TRBD1 (5 bases). The CDR3 has 14 residues. From germline, CDR1 is LGHNA and CDR2 YNFKEQ. The V end lost 3 bases, the J end lost 2 bases, and 11 bases lay between the germline ends. CDR3 loop: CASSQGTGPYEQYF. The CDR3 nucleotides read TGTGCCAGCAGCCAGGGAACAGGTCCCTACGAGCAGTACTTC.

The chain combines TRBV14 with TRBJ2-3; D call uncertain. Between the trimmed V and J ends, which lost 0 bases and 6 bases, there was a span of 10 bases. There are 14 residues in the CDR3. The germline V gene encodes CDR1 SGHDN and CDR2 FVKESK. The CDR3 is CASSQESRRDTQYF. The CDR3, as DNA: TGTGCCAGCAGCCAAGAATCTAGACGGGATACGCAGTATTTT. The variable domain in full, with the rest retrieved from reference TRBV14 and TRBJ2-3, is EAGVTQFPSHSVIEKGQTVTLRCDPISGHDNLYWYRRVMGKEIKFLLHFVKESKQDESGMPNNRFLAERTGGTYSTLKVQPAELEDSGVYFCASSQESRRDTQYFGPGTRLTVL.

V and J are TRBV2 and TRBJ2-5; the D is unclear. V gave up 8 bases and J gave up 4 bases, with 11 bases separating them. This CDR3 has 12 amino acids. The germline gives CDR1 SNHLY, CDR2 FYNNEI. Here the CDR3 reads CASSRPVETQYF. In DNA form, the CDR3 reads TGTGCCAGCTCCCGGCCGGTAGAGACCCAGTACTTC. The variable domain in full, completed from reference TRBV2 and TRBJ2-5, reads EPEVTQTPSHQVTQMGQEVILRCVPISNHLYFYWYRQILGQKVEFLVSFYNNEISEKSEIFDDQFSVERPDGSNFTLKIRSTKLEDSAMYFCASSRPVETQYFGPGTRLLVL.

The rearrangement uses TRBV6-5 and TRBJ1-2, with D perhaps matching TRBD1 (5 bases). Germline CDR1 MNHEY, CDR2 SVGAGI. The CDR3 loop spans 14 amino acids. With 4 bases removed from V and 4 bases from J, the gap between germline ends came to 13 bases. This chain's CDR3 is CASSLDWGGYGYTF. The CDR3 DNA sequence: TGTGCCAGCAGTTTGGACTGGGGGGGCTATGGCTACACCTTC.

This chain links TRBV4-3 with TRBJ1-6, with unresolved D. Trimming pared 0 bases from V and 1 base from J, leaving 7 bases between. The CDR3 extends over 16 amino acids. CDR1 LGHNA and CDR2 YSLEER come from the germline V gene. The CDR3 loop is CASSQDVSSYNSPLHF. DNA for the CDR3: TGCGCCAGCAGCCAAGATGTGAGTTCCTATAATTCACCCCTCCACTTT.

The V gene is TRBV5-1, the J gene TRBJ2-3; D not resolved. The CDR3 loop spans 16 amino acids. Looked up from germline, CDR1 is SGHRS and CDR2 is YFSETQ. V was trimmed by 0 bases and J by 0 bases, leaving 11 bases between them. For the CDR3, the DNA is TGCGCCAGCAGCTTGGGACCCGAGGCTAGCACAGATACGCAGTATTTT. Translating it yields CASSLGPEASTDTQYF.

The gene calls are TRBV11-3 and TRBJ2-7; possible D gene TRBD2, 6 bases. The length of the CDR3 is 12 residues. Germline V CDR1 and CDR2: SGHNT, YENEEA. Trimming removed 8 bases at V and 6 bases at J, with 14 bases between. CDR3 nucleotides: TGTGCCAGCTCAGGAAACGGGGGCGAGCAGTACTTC. Translated, it gives CASSGNGGEQYF.

The chain is built from TRBV7-9 and TRBJ2-6; D gene unclear. The germline V and J ends were trimmed by 0 bases and 3 bases, with 0 bases remaining between them. Germline V lookup: CDR1 SEHNR, CDR2 FQNEAQ (reference sequence). The CDR3 is 13 amino acids. CDR3 in amino acids: CASSLAGANVLTF. The CDR3 DNA is TGTGCCAGCAGCTTAGCTGGGGCCAACGTCCTGACTTTC.

The chain carries TRBV28 and TRBJ2-7; 9 bases are shared with TRBD1. Germline trimming cut 5 bases from V and 2 bases from J; bases unmatched to any gene: 7. This CDR3 is 15 amino acids long. Germline CDR1 reads MDHEN; CDR2 reads SYDVKM. The CDR3 sequence is CASSTLDRGPYEQYF. The CDR3 nucleotides are TGTGCCAGCAGTACCCTGGACAGGGGCCCCTACGAGCAGTACTTC. The full variable domain, in which reference TRBV28 and TRBJ2-7 provide the parts outside the CDR3, is DVKVTQSSRYLVKRTGEKVFLECVQDMDHENMFWYRQDPGLGLRLIYFSYDVKMKEKGDIPEGYSVSREKKERFSLILESASTNQTSMYLCASSTLDRGPYEQYFGPGTRLTVT.

The chain recombines TRBV5-1 with TRBJ2-1; D perhaps matches TRBD2 (5 bases). The CDR3 length is 13 residues. V lost 6 bases to trimming and J lost 5 bases, with 12 bases between them. Germline V lookup: CDR1 SGHRS, CDR2 YFSETQ. DNA for the CDR3: TGCGCCAGCACCGGGATGGGTAACAATGAGCAGTTCTTC. It codes for CASTGMGNNEQFF. The whole variable domain, remainder taken from reference TRBV5-1 and TRBJ2-1, is KAGVTQTPRYLIKTRGQQVTLSCSPISGHRSVSWYQQTPGQGLQFLFEYFSETQRNKGNFPGRFSGRQFSNSRSEMNVSTLELGDSALYLCASTGMGNNEQFFGPGTRLTVL.

V usage is TRBV5-1 and J usage is TRBJ2-7; 8 bases match TRBD2. Germline lookup yields CDR1 SGHRS and CDR2 YFSETQ. This CDR3 has 14 amino acids. V lost 6 bases, J lost 4 bases, and 9 bases stayed unmatched. CDR3 coding DNA: TGCGCCAGCATGAGGGGACTAGATACTTACGAGCAGTACTTC. It specifies CASMRGLDTYEQYF.

The chain joins TRBV11-2 to TRBJ1-2; D perhaps matches TRBD1 (5 bases). The CDR3 is made up of 13 amino acids. In germline, CDR1 is SGHAT, CDR2 FQNNGV. Between the trimmed V and J ends, which lost 4 bases and 7 bases, there was a span of 13 bases. CDR3 loop: CASSSNRGVGYTF. Written as DNA, the CDR3 is TGTGCCAGCAGCTCTAACCGGGGGGTTGGCTACACCTTC.

The chain employs TRBV5-1 and TRBJ1-3; 7 bases line up with TRBD1. The CDR3 spans 16 residues. The V gene's germline CDR1 is SGHRS and CDR2 YFSETQ. The V segment lost 1 base and the J segment 4 bases; nucleotides outside the gene matches: 8. The DNA of the CDR3 is TGCGCCAGCAGCTTGCGGTCTGGGACAGAAGGAAACACCATATATTTT. As protein: CASSLRSGTEGNTIYF.

The rearrangement links TRBV5-1 to TRBJ1-4; D is undetermined. This CDR3 spans 11 amino acids. Deletions cut 1 base from V and 12 bases from J, with 7 bases between. Germline V gives CDR1 SGHRS, CDR2 YFSETQ. CDR3 bases: TGCGCCAGCAGCTTGAGTGGCGAACTGTTTTTT. As protein: CASSLSGELFF.